These 20 T cell receptor beta chains were all obtained from the same sample, sequenced in a study of early T cells in non-severe SARS-CoV-2 infection. TCRdb ran MiXCR on the 5' RACE reads and lists one entry per CDR3 protein. This table holds 80,000 to 100,000 distinct CDR3 sequences, around 14% found once. Sequences were obtained from whole blood. The receptors were sampled from an adult who was a healthcare worker with PCR-confirmed SARS-CoV-2 infection or an uninfected control (not recorded which).

This clonotype was found many times. The chain combines TRBV6-6 with TRBJ2-6; D is undetermined. V dropped 5 bases and J dropped 4 bases, with 15 bases sitting between them. The CDR3 loop spans 16 amino acids. The V gene's germline CDR1 is MNHNY and CDR2 SVGAGI (reference sequence). For the CDR3, the DNA is TGTGCCAGCAGTGATGGACCTCAGGCCGGGGCCAACGTCCTGACTTTC. Translation gives CASSDGPQAGANVLTF.

Notes on this clonotype: A much larger clonotype is one base distant, so this may be a read error. The chain recombines TRBV10-3 with TRBJ2-1, with 13 bases aligning to TRBD2. Germline V lookup: CDR1 ENHRY, CDR2 SYGVKD. V dropped 2 bases and J dropped 7; count of bases not matched to a gene: 11. The CDR3 sequence is 18 residues long. CDR3 DNA: TGTGCCATCAGTGAGGATATCTTAACTAGCGGGAGGGAAAATGAGCAGTTCTTC. The encoded protein is CAISEDILTSGRENEQFF.

This clonotype was observed a few times. The rearrangement uses TRBV28 and TRBJ1-5, with D possibly TRBD1 on 6 matching bases. CDR1 is MDHEN and CDR2 is SYDVKM in the germline V gene. The V end was cut by 1 base, the J end by 7 bases, with 14 bases between. The CDR3 consists of 15 residues. In DNA form, the CDR3 reads TGTGCCAGCAGTTTATCACAGGGTAATAACCAGCCCCAGCATTTT. This encodes CASSLSQGNNQPQHF.

There are a few counts of this clonotype. The gene calls are TRBV5-1 and TRBJ2-3; 7 bases are a match to TRBD1. The CDR3 consists of 15 residues. CDR1 and CDR2 (germline): SGHRS, YFSETQ. V lost 2 bases and J lost 0; bases outside the gene matches: 3. This chain's CDR3 is CASSFGQASTDTQYF. The DNA of the CDR3 is TGCGCCAGCAGCTTCGGACAGGCTAGCACAGATACGCAGTATTTT.

CDR3 loop: CASRPGTGVSGANVLTF. DNA of the CDR3: TGTGCCAGCAGACCCGGGACAGGGGTATCGGGGGCCAACGTCCTGACTTTC. This rearrangement joins TRBV6-5 to TRBJ2-6; 10 bases map to TRBD1. Germline trimming cut 6 bases from V and 4 bases from J; bases unmatched to any gene: 9. The CDR3 covers 17 residues. CDR1 is MNHEY, CDR2 SVGAGI, per germline.

This clonotype was detected only a few times. The chain carries TRBV6-6 and TRBJ1-6; maybe TRBD1 (6 bases). Germline CDR1 is MNHNY and CDR2 is SVGAGI (reference sequence). CDR3 length: 14 residues. V was trimmed by 2 bases and J by 10 bases, leaving 12 bases between them. The CDR3 sequence is CASSYEQGRSPLHF. CDR3 nucleotide sequence: TGTGCCAGCAGTTACGAACAGGGACGCTCACCCCTCCACTTT.

This clonotype was observed a handful of times. The chain links TRBV5-8 to TRBJ1-5; 11 bases line up with TRBD1. V lost 2 bases, J lost 6 bases, and 7 bases stayed unmatched. This CDR3 has 16 amino acids. CDR1 and CDR2 (germline): SGHTS, YDEGEE. The CDR3 here is CASSFGTGGNSQPQHF. CDR3 coding DNA: TGTGCCAGCAGCTTTGGGACAGGGGGGAATAGTCAGCCCCAGCATTTT.

V gene TRBV3-1 combines with J gene TRBJ1-1; no clear D gene. The germline CDR1 and CDR2 sequences are LGHDT and YNNKEL (reference sequence). V was pared by 5 bases and J by 2 bases, with 12 bases between. The CDR3 length is 14 residues. The CDR3 loop is CASSWGSANTEAFF. The DNA for the CDR3 is TGTGCCAGCAGCTGGGGATCAGCTAACACTGAAGCTTTCTTT.

There are a few counts of this clonotype. The rearrangement links TRBV4-1 to TRBJ2-7; 8 bases align to TRBD1. This CDR3 region has 15 residues. With 1 base clipped from V and 0 bases from J, the junction kept 2 bases outside the gene matches. Germline V gene sequence: CDR1 MGHRA, CDR2 YSYEKL. In DNA, the CDR3 is TGCGCCAGCAGCCAAGCAGGGGGCCTCTCCTACGAGCAGTACTTC. The encoded protein is CASSQAGGLSYEQYF.

In its sample, this clonotype was seen a few times. The chain couples TRBV28 to TRBJ2-1; D is undetermined. The CDR3 is 12 residues long. Germline V CDR1 and CDR2: MDHEN, SYDVKM. The V gene lost 4 bases and the J gene lost 9 bases, with 10 bases spanning the gap. The CDR3 loop reads CASSSGVGEQFF. The CDR3 nucleotides read TGTGCCAGCAGTTCGGGTGTAGGTGAGCAGTTCTTC.

This clonotype was detected ten times or more. V and J are TRBV12-3 or TRBV12-4 and TRBJ1-1, with D possibly being TRBD1 (6 bases). The CDR3 contains 12 residues. V gave up 1 base and J gave up 7 bases, with 7 bases separating them. The CDR3 reads CASSLGTVEAFF. In DNA form, the CDR3 reads TGTGCCAGCAGTTTAGGGACAGTTGAAGCTTTCTTT.

This sequence joins TRBV9 and TRBJ2-7; a weak D match, TRBD1 (6 bases). Trimming pared 0 bases from V and 6 bases from J, leaving 13 bases between. CDR3 length equals 14 residues. From germline, CDR1 is SGDLS and CDR2 YYNGEE. The CDR3 sequence: CASSVEQGMGEQYF. DNA of the CDR3: TGTGCCAGCAGCGTAGAACAGGGAATGGGCGAGCAGTACTTC. The entire variable domain, with the rest obtained from reference TRBV9 and TRBJ2-7, is as follows: DSGVTQTPKHLITATGQRVTLRCSPRSGDLSVYWYQQSLDQGLQFLIQYYNGEERAKGNILERFSAQQFPDLHSELNLSSLELGDSALYFCASSVEQGMGEQYFGPGTRLTVT.

V is TRBV11-2 and J is TRBJ2-5; D not resolved. Trimming stripped 1 base from V and 4 bases from J, with 16 bases between. Germline-derived CDR1 and CDR2 are SGHAT and FQNNGV. This CDR3 is 16 amino acids long. CDR3 loop: CASSLVPGGRSETQYF. Here the CDR3 DNA reads TGTGCCAGCAGCTTAGTGCCGGGTGGGCGCTCAGAGACCCAGTACTTC.

This sequence joins TRBV5-4 and TRBJ2-5; D is possibly TRBD1 or TRBD2 (5 bases each). The V end was cut by 3 bases, the J end by 5 bases, with 11 bases between. The CDR3 extends over 13 amino acids. CDR1 and CDR2 from the germline V gene are SGHNT and YYREEE (reference sequence). CDR3 residues: CASSWTLVETQYF. DNA of the CDR3: TGTGCCAGCAGCTGGACACTAGTCGAGACCCAGTACTTC.

This clonotype was seen only a few times. V is TRBV20-1 and J is TRBJ2-7; tentatively, D is TRBD1 or TRBD2 (5 bases each). Per the germline V gene, CDR1 is DFQATT and CDR2 is SNEGSKA (reference sequence). Trimming pared 6 bases from V and 2 bases from J, leaving 20 bases between. CDR3 length equals 15 residues. Here the CDR3 DNA reads TGCAGTGCCCCCGAACCGGGACGTTGGACCTACGAGCAGTACTTC. Translated: CSAPEPGRWTYEQYF.

The V gene is TRBV7-8, the J gene TRBJ1-1, with D possibly TRBD1 on 6 matching bases. Trimming removed 5 bases at V and 2 bases at J, with 18 bases between. The CDR3 is made up of 16 amino acids. Germline loops: CDR1 SGHVS, CDR2 FQNEAQ. The CDR3 protein is CASSLSPDRPNTEAFF. CDR3 nucleotide sequence: TGTGCCAGCAGCCTATCCCCCGACAGGCCCAACACTGAAGCTTTCTTT.

This clonotype was observed a few times. The V call is TRBV19, the J call TRBJ1-5; D is possibly TRBD1 (6 bases). CDR1 and CDR2 from the germline V gene are LNHDA and SQIVND (reference sequence). Trimming removed 7 bases at V and 5 bases at J, with 18 bases between. The CDR3 has 15 residues. This chain's CDR3 is CASTITGTFHQPQHF. The CDR3 coding sequence is TGTGCCAGTACCATAACCGGGACATTTCATCAGCCCCAGCATTTT.

The V call is TRBV19, the J call TRBJ2-1, with D hard to call. The CDR3 runs to 13 residues. V was shortened by 7 bases and J by 7 bases, with 14 bases between the two germline ends. CDR1 is LNHDA and CDR2 is SQIVND in the germline V gene (reference sequence). The CDR3 sequence: CASKIGVTNEQFF. DNA for the CDR3: TGTGCCAGTAAGATAGGAGTAACGAATGAGCAGTTCTTC.

This clonotype was recorded at least ten times. V is TRBV11-2 and J is TRBJ2-2; D not certain. The CDR3 sequence is 19 residues long. Per germline, CDR1 SGHAT and CDR2 FQNNGV. Trimming removed 3 bases from V and 7 bases from J, with 27 bases in between. The CDR3 loop reads CASSFSEVAETLEGGELFF. The CDR3 DNA sequence: TGTGCCAGCAGCTTTAGTGAGGTGGCCGAGACCCTAGAAGGCGGGGAGCTGTTTTTT.

This clonotype was observed a handful of times. The rearrangement joins TRBV18 to TRBJ1-1; D remains ambiguous. Germline V gives CDR1 KGHSH, CDR2 LQKENI. V dropped 3 bases and J dropped 3 bases, with 14 bases sitting between them. The length of the CDR3 is 15 residues. The CDR3, as DNA: TGTGCCAGCTCACCGGCTGTGAGTGGGGACACTGAAGCTTTCTTT. Its translation: CASSPAVSGDTEAFF.